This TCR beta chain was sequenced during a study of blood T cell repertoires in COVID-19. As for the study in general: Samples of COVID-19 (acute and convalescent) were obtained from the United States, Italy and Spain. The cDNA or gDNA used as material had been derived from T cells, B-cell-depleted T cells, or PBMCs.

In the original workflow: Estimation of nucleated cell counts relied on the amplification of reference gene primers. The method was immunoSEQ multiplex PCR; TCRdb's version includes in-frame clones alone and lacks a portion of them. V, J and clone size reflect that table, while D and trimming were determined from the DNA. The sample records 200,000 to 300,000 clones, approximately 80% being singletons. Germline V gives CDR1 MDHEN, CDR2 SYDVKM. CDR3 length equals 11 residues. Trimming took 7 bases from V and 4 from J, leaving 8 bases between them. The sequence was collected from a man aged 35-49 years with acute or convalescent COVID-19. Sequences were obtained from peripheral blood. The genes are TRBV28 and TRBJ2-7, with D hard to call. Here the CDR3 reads CASISQYEQYF. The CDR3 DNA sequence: TGTGCCAGCATCTCTCAGTACGAGCAGTACTTC.